This T cell receptor (beta chain) was observed in a study of shared clonotypes between healthy human individuals. Germline loops: CDR1 SEHNR, CDR2 FQNEAQ (reference sequence). V was clipped by 5 bases and J by 10 bases, with 9 bases between them. The CDR3 is 11 amino acids. Study-wide findings and caveats: Naive CD4 clonotypes overlapped across a few donors at roughly 5.1%.

Methods used by the authors: Filtering was not the same, since immunoSEQ gave junction-only sequences without quality scores. TCRdb's copy holds only in-frame clones and misses some; the assay was immunoSEQ multiplex PCR. V and J calls and clone size are those listed in that table; D and trimming were worked out from the DNA. Of approximately 1.5 million clones listed, 98% to 99% were seen once; the top ten hold around 0.33%. With regard to this clone: The antigen is undetermined.

This TCR was sampled from a man aged 25 to 45 in good health. V and J are TRBV7-9 and TRBJ2-1; the D is unclear. The material sequenced was naive CD4+ T cells sorted from blood. Subset in this sample: CD45RA+ positively selected. The DNA for the CDR3 is TGTGCCAGCAGCCCTGGACGCGAGCAGTTCTTC. Translation: CASSPGREQFF.